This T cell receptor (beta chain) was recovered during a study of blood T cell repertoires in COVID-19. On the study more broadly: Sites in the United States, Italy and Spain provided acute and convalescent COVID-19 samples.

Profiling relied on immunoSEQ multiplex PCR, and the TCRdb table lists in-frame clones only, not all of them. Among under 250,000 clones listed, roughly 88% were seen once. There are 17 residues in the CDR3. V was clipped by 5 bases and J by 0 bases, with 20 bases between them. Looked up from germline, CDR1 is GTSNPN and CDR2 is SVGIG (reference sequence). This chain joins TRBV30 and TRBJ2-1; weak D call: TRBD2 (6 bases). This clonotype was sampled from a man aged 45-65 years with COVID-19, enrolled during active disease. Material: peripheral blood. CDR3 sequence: CAWDSGILANSYNEQFF. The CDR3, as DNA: TGTGCCTGGGACTCTGGGATACTAGCAAACTCCTACAATGAGCAGTTCTTC. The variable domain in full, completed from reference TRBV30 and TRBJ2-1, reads SQTIHQWPATLVQPVGSPLSLECTVEGTSNPNLYWYRQAAGRGLQLLFYSVGIGQISSEVPQNLSASRPQDRQFILSSKKLLLSDSGFYLCAWDSGILANSYNEQFFGPGTRLTVL.